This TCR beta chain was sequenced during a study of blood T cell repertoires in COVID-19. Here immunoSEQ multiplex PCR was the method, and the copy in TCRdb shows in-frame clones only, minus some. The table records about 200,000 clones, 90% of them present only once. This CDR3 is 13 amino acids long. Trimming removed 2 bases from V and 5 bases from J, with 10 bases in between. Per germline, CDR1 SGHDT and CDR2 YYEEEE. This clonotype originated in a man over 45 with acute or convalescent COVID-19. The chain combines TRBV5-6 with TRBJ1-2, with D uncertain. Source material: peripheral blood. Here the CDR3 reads CASSFGREYGYTF. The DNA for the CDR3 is TGTGCCAGCAGCTTTGGGAGAGAATATGGCTACACCTTC.